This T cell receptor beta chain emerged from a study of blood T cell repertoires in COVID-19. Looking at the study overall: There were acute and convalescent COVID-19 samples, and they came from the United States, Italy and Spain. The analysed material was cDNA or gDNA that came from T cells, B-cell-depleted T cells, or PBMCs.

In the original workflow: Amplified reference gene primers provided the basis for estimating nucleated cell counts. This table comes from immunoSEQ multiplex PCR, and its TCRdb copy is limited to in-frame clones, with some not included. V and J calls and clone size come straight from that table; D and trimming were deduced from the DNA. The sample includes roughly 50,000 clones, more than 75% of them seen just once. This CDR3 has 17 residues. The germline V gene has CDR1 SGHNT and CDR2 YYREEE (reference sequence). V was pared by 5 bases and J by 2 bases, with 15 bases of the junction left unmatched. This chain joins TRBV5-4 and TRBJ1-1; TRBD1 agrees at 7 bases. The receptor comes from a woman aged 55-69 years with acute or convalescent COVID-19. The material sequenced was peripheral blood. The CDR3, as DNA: TGTGCCAGCAGTCGCGGAGGACAGGAGAGTAGAAACACTGAAGCTTTCTTT. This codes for CASSRGGQESRNTEAFF.